In its sample, the clone carrying this TCR beta chain was seen a few times. Its target is not known. Amplification targeted the TCR beta CDR3 regions, with RNA transcripts as the source material. HTBI primers served in a first-round RT-PCR, which a second-round multiplex PCR followed. TCRdb re-analysed the multiplex PCR reads in MiXCR, keeping a single row per CDR3 protein. The sample yields over 450,000 distinct CDR3 sequences, approximately 15% seen once. The source of the sample is a study of Graves' ophthalmopathy and Graves' hyperthyroidism. Study-level points and caveats: Clonotypes were expanded in thyroid at above 0.001 frequency, and most also appeared in blood.

The receptor comes from a woman in her 30s with Graves' ophthalmopathy. The sample was blood.

CDR3 nucleotides: TGTGCCAGCAGCCGGACCATAGCGGGAGGAGATGAGCAGTTCTTC. It codes for CASSRTIAGGDEQFF. The chain couples TRBV6-4 to TRBJ2-1, with 10 bases aligning to TRBD2. The CDR3 totals 15 residues. The V and J ends lost 6 bases and 8 bases, in that order; junction bases with no gene match: 10. Germline CDR1 MRHNA, CDR2 SNTAGT.